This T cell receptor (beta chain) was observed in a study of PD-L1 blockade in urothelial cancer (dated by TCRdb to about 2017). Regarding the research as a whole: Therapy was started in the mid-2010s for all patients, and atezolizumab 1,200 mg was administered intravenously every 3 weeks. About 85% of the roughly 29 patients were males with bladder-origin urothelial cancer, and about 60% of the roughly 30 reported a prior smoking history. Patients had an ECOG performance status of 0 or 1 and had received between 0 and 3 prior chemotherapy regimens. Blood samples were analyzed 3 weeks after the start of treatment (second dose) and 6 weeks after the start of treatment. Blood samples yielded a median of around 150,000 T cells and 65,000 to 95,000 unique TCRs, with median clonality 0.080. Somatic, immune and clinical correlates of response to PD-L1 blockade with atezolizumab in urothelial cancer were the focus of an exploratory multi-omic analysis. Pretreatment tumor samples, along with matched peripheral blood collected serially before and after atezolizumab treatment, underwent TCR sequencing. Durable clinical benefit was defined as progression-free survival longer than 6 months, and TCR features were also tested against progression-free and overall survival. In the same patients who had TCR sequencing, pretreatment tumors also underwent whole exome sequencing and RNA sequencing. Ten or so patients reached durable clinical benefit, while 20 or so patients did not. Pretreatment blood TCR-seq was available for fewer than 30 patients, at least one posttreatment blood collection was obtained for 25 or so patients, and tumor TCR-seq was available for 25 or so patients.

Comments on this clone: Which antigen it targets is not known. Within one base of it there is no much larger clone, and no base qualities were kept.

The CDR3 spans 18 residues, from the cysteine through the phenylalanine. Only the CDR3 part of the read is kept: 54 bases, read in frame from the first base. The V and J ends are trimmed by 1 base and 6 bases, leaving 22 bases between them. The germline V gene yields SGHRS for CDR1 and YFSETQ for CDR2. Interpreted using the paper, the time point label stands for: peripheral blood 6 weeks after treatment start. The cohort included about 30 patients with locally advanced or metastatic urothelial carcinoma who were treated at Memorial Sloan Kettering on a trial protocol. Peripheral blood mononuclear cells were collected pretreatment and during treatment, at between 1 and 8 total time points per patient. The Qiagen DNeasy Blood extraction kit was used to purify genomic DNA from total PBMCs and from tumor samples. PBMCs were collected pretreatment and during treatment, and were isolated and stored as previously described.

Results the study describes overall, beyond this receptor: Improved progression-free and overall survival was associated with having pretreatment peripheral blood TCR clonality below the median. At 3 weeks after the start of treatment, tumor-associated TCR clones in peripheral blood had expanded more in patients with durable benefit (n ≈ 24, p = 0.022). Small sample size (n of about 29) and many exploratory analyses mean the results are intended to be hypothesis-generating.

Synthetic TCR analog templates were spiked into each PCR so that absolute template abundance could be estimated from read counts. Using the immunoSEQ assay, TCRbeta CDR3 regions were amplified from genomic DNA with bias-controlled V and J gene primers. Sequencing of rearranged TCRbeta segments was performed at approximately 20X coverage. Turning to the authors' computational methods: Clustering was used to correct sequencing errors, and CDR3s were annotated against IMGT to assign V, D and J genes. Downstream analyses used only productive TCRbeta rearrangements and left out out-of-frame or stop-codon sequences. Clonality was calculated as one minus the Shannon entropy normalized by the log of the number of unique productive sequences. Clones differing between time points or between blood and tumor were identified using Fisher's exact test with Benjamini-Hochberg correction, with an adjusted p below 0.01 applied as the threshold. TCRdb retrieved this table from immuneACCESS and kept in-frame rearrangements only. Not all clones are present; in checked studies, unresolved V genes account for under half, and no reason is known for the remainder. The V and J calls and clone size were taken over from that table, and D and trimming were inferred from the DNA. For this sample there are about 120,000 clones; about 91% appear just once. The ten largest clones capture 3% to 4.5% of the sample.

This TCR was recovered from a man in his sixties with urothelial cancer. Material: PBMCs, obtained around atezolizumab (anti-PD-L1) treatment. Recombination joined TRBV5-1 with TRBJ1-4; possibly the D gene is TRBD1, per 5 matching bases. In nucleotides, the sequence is TGCGCCAGCAGCTTGAGTACAGAAAGGCGGGGGAGAGATGAAAAACTGTTTTTT. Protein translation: CASSLSTERRGRDEKLFF.